This passage covers 11 T cell receptor beta chains from one sample sequenced in a study of cytomegalovirus exposure and HLA in healthy donors. Vbeta (60) and Jbeta (13) primers were used in the PCR. Method: immunoSEQ multiplex PCR; TCRdb's copy keeps in-frame clones and lacks some. Of some 120,000 clones listed, 79% are singletons. Material for sequencing was PBMCs. These TCRs come from a man under 40 in good health and CMV-seropositive.

Details on this clone: One junction end disagrees with the germline gene, perhaps due to a read error. This chain links TRBV7-3 with TRBJ2-6; a possible D gene is TRBD1 (5 bases). The germline V gene encodes CDR1 SGHTA and CDR2 FQGTGA. The CDR3 has 14 residues. Here the CDR3 DNA reads TGTGCCAGCAGCTTAACGGGTGGGGCCAACGGCCTGACTTTC. This encodes CASSLTGGANGLTF.

Only one count was recorded for this clone. The chain combines TRBV30 with TRBJ2-7, with a possible D match to TRBD2 (6 bases). There are 13 residues in the CDR3. V was cut by 4 bases and J by 1 base, with 11 bases left in between. Germline V gene data show CDR1 as GTSNPN and CDR2 as SVGIG (reference sequence). CDR3 sequence reads: CAWTPGTSYEQYF. Here the CDR3 DNA reads TGTGCCTGGACCCCTGGGACTTCCTACGAGCAGTACTTC.

On this clone itself: The junction differs from germline at one of its ends, possibly a read error. This chain connects TRBV7-2 to TRBJ2-4; D remains unclear. This CDR3 comprises 14 residues. Germline values: CDR1 SGHTA, CDR2 FQGNSA. CDR3 nucleotide sequence: TGTGCCAGCAGCTTAGATTCGGCAAGAAACAGTCAGTACTTC. It yields the protein CASSLDSARNSQYF. Full variable domain (outside the CDR3, taken from reference TRBV7-2 and TRBJ2-4): GAGVSQSPSNKVTEKGKDVELRCDPISGHTALYWYRQSLGQGLEFLIYFQGNSAPDKSGLPSDRFSAERTGGSVSTLTIQRTQQEDSAVYLCASSLDSARNSQYFGAGTRLSVL.

The gene calls are TRBV4-3 and TRBJ1-1; D possibly corresponds to TRBD1 (5 bases). V shed 0 bases and J shed 7 bases, with 15 bases lying between them. CDR3 length: 15 amino acids. Germline CDR1 LGHNA, CDR2 YSLEER. The DNA for the CDR3 is TGCGCCAGCAGCCAAGACAACGGACCCACAGGTGAAGCTTTCTTT. Residues: CASSQDNGPTGEAFF.

This clone has more than one count but fewer than ten. The DNA for the CDR3 is TGTGCCAGCAATGAGGGCAGTTTGGCCCTCCATGGCTACACCTTC. This codes for CASNEGSLALHGYTF. The V call is TRBV28, the J call TRBJ1-2; D is unresolved. The CDR3 has 15 amino acids. Germline-derived CDR1 and CDR2 are MDHEN and SYDVKM. V lost 7 bases, J lost 6 bases, and 21 bases lay in between.

The table lists this clone with a count of one. Its ends do not fully match the called genes, so a read error is possible. The J gene is TRBJ2-6, the V gene TRBV5-1; D may be TRBD1 (5 bases). Germline CDR1 is SGHRS and CDR2 is YFSETQ. The CDR3 sequence is 17 residues long. The CDR3 reads CASSIGHTSSGANGLTF. In DNA form, the CDR3 reads TGCGCCAGCAGTATCGGTCACACGAGCTCTGGGGCCAACGGCCTGACTTTC.

The rearrangement links TRBV9 to TRBJ2-1; 7 bases are shared with TRBD1. This CDR3 comprises 15 residues. Germline V lookup: CDR1 SGDLS, CDR2 YYNGEE. The V gene end was trimmed by 3 bases and the J gene end by 1 base; junction bases not matched to a gene: 4. This CDR3 reads CASSATGDSYNEQFF. CDR3 coding DNA: TGTGCCAGCAGCGCAACAGGGGATTCCTACAATGAGCAGTTCTTC.

V gene TRBV15 combines with J gene TRBJ2-1; D might be TRBD1 (5 bases). V lost 5 bases and J 8 bases, leaving 13 bases between the germline ends. This CDR3 contains 13 residues. CDR1 and CDR2 from the germline V gene are LNHNV and YYDKDF (reference sequence). CDR3 in amino acids: CATSLSVRDEQFF. CDR3 DNA sequence: TGTGCCACCAGCCTGTCTGTCAGGGATGAGCAGTTCTTC.

The V call is TRBV7-9, the J call TRBJ1-6, with D unresolved. V was clipped by 2 bases and J by 7 bases, with 15 bases between them. There are 16 residues in the CDR3. CDR1 and CDR2 from the germline V gene are SEHNR and FQNEAQ (reference sequence). CDR3 nucleotide sequence: TGTGCCAGCAGCTTAAACGTGGGCAGCTTAAATTCACCCCTCCACTTT. Protein product: CASSLNVGSLNSPLHF.

The V and J genes are TRBV7-9 and TRBJ1-2; 8 bases are shared with TRBD1. CDR1 is SEHNR and CDR2 is FQNEAQ in the germline V gene (reference sequence). V was clipped by 4 bases and J by 6 bases; unmatched bases: 7. The CDR3 covers 14 residues. The CDR3 is CASSSGQGVDGYTF. DNA of the CDR3: TGTGCCAGCAGCTCCGGACAGGGCGTGGATGGCTACACCTTC.

The rearrangement links TRBV28 to TRBJ1-2; D uncertain. V was shortened by 5 bases and J by 4 bases, with 11 bases between the two germline ends. In germline, CDR1 is MDHEN, CDR2 SYDVKM. This CDR3 has 13 residues. CDR3 in amino acids: CASSVDSFYGYTF. CDR3 coding DNA: TGTGCCAGCAGTGTAGACTCATTCTATGGCTACACCTTC.